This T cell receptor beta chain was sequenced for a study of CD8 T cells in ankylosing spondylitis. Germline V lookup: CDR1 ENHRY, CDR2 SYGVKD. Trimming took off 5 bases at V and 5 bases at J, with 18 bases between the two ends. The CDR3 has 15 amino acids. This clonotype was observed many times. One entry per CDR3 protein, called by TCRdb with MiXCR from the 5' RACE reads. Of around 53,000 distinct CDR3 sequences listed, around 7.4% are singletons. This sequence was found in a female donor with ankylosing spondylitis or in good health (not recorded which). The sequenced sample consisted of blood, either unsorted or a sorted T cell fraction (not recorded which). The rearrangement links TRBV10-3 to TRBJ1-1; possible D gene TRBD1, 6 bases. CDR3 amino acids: CAISSPGGGWTEAFF. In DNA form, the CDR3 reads TGTGCCATCAGTTCTCCCGGGGGCGGATGGACTGAAGCTTTCTTT.